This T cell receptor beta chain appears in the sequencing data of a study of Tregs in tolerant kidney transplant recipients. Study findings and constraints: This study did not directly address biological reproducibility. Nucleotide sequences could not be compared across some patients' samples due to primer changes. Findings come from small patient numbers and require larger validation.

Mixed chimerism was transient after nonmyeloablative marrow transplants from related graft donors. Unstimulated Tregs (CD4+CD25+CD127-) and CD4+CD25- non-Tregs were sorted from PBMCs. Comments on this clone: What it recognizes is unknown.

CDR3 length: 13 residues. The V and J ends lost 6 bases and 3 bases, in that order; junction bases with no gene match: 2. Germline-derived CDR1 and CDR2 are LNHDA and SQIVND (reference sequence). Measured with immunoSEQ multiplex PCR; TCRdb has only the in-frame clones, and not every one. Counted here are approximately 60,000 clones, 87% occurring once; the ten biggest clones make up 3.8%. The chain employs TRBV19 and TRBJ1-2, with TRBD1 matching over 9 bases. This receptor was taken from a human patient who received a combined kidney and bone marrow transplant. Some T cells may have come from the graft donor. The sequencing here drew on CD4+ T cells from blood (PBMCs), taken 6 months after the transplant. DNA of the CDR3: TGTGCCAGTAGGGGACAGGGTTACTATGGCTACACCTTC. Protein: CASRGQGYYGYTF.